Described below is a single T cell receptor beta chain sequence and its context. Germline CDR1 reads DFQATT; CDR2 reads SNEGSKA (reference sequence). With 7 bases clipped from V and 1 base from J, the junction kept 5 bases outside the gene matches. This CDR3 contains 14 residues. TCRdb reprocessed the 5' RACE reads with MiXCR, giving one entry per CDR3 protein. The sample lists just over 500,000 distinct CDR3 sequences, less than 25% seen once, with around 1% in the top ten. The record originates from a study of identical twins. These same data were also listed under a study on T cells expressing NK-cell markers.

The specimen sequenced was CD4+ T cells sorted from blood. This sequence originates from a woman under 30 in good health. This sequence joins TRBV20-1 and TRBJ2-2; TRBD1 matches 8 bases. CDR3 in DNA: TGCAGTGACCTGGACAGGGAGAACACCGGGGAGCTGTTTTTT. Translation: CSDLDRENTGELFF.